One sample yielded the 7 T cell receptor beta chains listed below, sequenced in a study of blood T cell repertoires in COVID-19. TCRdb's table, derived via immunoSEQ multiplex PCR, lists solely in-frame clones and lacks some. Here the sample spans 110,000 or so clones, 85% to 90% being singletons. Sequenced sample: peripheral blood. The receptors were gathered from a woman aged 50 to 60 with acute or convalescent COVID-19.

The chain employs TRBV10-3 and TRBJ2-2, with D perhaps matching TRBD1 (6 bases). Germline lookup yields CDR1 ENHRY and CDR2 SYGVKD. Trimming removed 4 bases from V and 5 bases from J, with 11 bases in between. This CDR3 contains 14 residues. CDR3 in DNA: TGTGCCATCAGTGCCGCAGGGGCTACCGGGGAGCTGTTTTTT. Protein product: CAISAAGATGELFF.

V usage is TRBV30 and J usage is TRBJ1-5; no clear D gene. The CDR3 totals 12 residues. V was trimmed by 2 bases and J by 2 bases, leaving 4 bases between them. CDR1 and CDR2 from the germline V gene are GTSNPN and SVGIG (reference sequence). CDR3 DNA sequence: TGTGCCTGGAGTCGGGGCAATCAGCCCCAGCATTTT. This gives the protein CAWSRGNQPQHF. The variable domain in full, completed from reference TRBV30 and TRBJ1-5, reads SQTIHQWPATLVQPVGSPLSLECTVEGTSNPNLYWYRQAAGRGLQLLFYSVGIGQISSEVPQNLSASRPQDRQFILSSKKLLLSDSGFYLCAWSRGNQPQHFGDGTRLSIL.

This clone turned up a few times. The V call is TRBV2, the J call TRBJ1-2; TRBD1 aligns across 7 bases. Germline V lookup: CDR1 SNHLY, CDR2 FYNNEI. The trim removed 6 bases at V and 2 bases at J, leaving 6 bases unmatched. The CDR3 spans 14 residues. For the CDR3, the DNA is TGTGCCAGCAGGAAGACAGGGTCCAACTATGGCTACACCTTC. It specifies CASRKTGSNYGYTF.

The rearrangement links TRBV28 to TRBJ1-5; D remains unclear. Deletions cut 5 bases from V and 5 bases from J, with 10 bases between. The CDR3 length is 13 residues. Per germline, CDR1 MDHEN and CDR2 SYDVKM. The CDR3 loop is CASSVRRYQPQHF. DNA of the CDR3: TGTGCCAGCAGTGTCAGGAGGTATCAGCCCCAGCATTTT.

This chain uses TRBV6-5 with TRBJ1-5, with D possibly TRBD1 on 5 matching bases. This CDR3 comprises 16 residues. Germline loops: CDR1 MNHEY, CDR2 SVGAGI. The V end lost 4 bases, the J end lost 1 base, and 14 bases lay between the germline ends. CDR3 sequence reads: CASSSRTNPSNQPQHF. DNA for the CDR3: TGTGCCAGCAGTTCGCGGACAAACCCAAGCAATCAGCCCCAGCATTTT.

This clone was seen once. The chain combines TRBV30 with TRBJ2-3, with 10 bases fitting TRBD2. V shed 0 bases, J shed 0 bases, and the junction held 15 bases outside the gene matches. The CDR3 has 20 residues. Germline loops: CDR1 GTSNPN, CDR2 SVGIG (reference sequence). The CDR3 bases are TGTGCCTGGAGTGTACTTTGGACTAGCGGTCGTGGGGTAAGCACAGATACGCAGTATTTT. Translating gives CAWSVLWTSGRGVSTDTQYF.

The chain is built from TRBV7-2 and TRBJ1-1, with D possibly matching TRBD1 (6 bases). The V gene's germline CDR1 is SGHTA and CDR2 FQGNSA. V dropped 4 bases and J dropped 4 bases, with 19 bases sitting between them. The CDR3 is made up of 16 amino acids. The CDR3 DNA reads as TGTGCCAGCAGCTCTCCGTTGGGGGCGTACGGCACTGAAGCTTTCTTT. It specifies CASSSPLGAYGTEAFF. Full variable domain (rest looked up from reference TRBV7-2 and TRBJ1-1): GAGVSQSPSNKVTEKGKDVELRCDPISGHTALYWYRQSLGQGLEFLIYFQGNSAPDKSGLPSDRFSAERTGGSVSTLTIQRTQQEDSAVYLCASSSPLGAYGTEAFFGQGTRLTVV.